These T cell receptor beta chains were read from a single sample in a study of T-cell reconstitution after alpha-beta-depleted transplantation in children. In TCRdb, the PCR reads were re-called with MiXCR into one record per CDR3 protein. Of about 830,000 distinct CDR3 sequences in the sample, 16% were seen once. The sample was PBMCs, mostly from graft donor cells, taken 360 days after TCRalphabeta/CD19-depleted stem cell transplant. Receptor source: a male patient aged 10 to 17 who had a stem cell transplant for acute lymphoblastic leukemia, so the T cells may come from the graft donor. The CDR3 runs from the conserved cysteine through the conserved F or W. Each record gives: V gene, J gene, clone size, D gene, CDR3 DNA, CDR3 protein. The D gene is left open where the match is weak. Where a row states a size, it is once, few, many or the class of an expanded clone; other rows omit it.

>TRBV20-1|TRBJ2-1|.|TRBD2
TGCAGTGCTAGAGAAGTAAAGGGACTACAGCAGTTCTTC
CSAREVKGLQQFF
>TRBV15|TRBJ2-5|.|TRBD2
TGTGCCACCAGCAGAGAGGCTAGCGGGAGGAAGAAGACCCAGTACTTC
CATSREASGRKKTQYF
>TRBV2|TRBJ2-2|.|.
TGTGCCAGCAGTGTTGTAGGGCAGGACGTTGGCGGGGAGCTGTTTTTT
CASSVVGQDVGGELFF
>TRBV5-1|TRBJ1-2|many|.
TGCGCCAGCAGCTTGGGGCTGTTGGTTAGTAACTATGGCTACACCTTC
CASSLGLLVSNYGYTF
>TRBV12-3/TRBV12-4|TRBJ2-1|few|TRBD2
TGTGCCAGCAGTTTAGAGGGGTTAGCGGGAGGGTTGGTGAATGAGCAGTTCTTC
CASSLEGLAGGLVNEQFF
>TRBV2|TRBJ2-1|many|.
TGTGCCAGCGGTAGGAGGCCAAACCTCTACAATGAGCAGTTCTTC
CASGRRPNLYNEQFF
>TRBV7-2|TRBJ2-5|.|.
TGTGCCAGCAGCTTCCAGCCAGGGGCGAGTGAGACCCAGTACTTC
CASSFQPGASETQYF
>TRBV18|TRBJ2-1|few|TRBD2
TGTGCCAGCTCACCCATAGCGGGACCCCACAATGAGCAGTTCTTC
CASSPIAGPHNEQFF
>TRBV14|TRBJ2-1|.|TRBD2
TGTGCCAGCAGCCAAGAGAAGGGACTAGCCGACAATGAGCAGTTCTTC
CASSQEKGLADNEQFF
>TRBV12-3/TRBV12-4|TRBJ1-5|.|.
TGTGCCAGCAGGGGCTTCGGCAATCAGCCCCAGCATTTT
CASRGFGNQPQHF
>TRBV5-1|TRBJ1-3|.|.
TGCGCCAGCAGCGGGCTGGGAAACACCATATATTTT
CASSGLGNTIYF
>TRBV20-1|TRBJ2-7|few|.
TGCAGTGCTAGACCCTCCTACGAGCAGTACTTC
CSARPSYEQYF
>TRBV20-1|TRBJ1-2|few|.
TGCAGTGCCGCCCAAGGGACGGCCTATGGCTACACCTTC
CSAAQGTAYGYTF
>TRBV10-3|TRBJ2-5|few|.
TGTGCCATCAGTGAGCGACTCGGTTCAGGGGAGACCCAGTACTTC
CAISERLGSGETQYF
>TRBV12-3/TRBV12-4|TRBJ2-5|.|.
TGTGCCAGCAGACCTACCGACCAAGAGACCCAGTACTTC
CASRPTDQETQYF
>TRBV7-3|TRBJ2-3|.|.
TGTGCCAGCAGCTTAACCTATAGCGGCACAGATACGCAGTATTTT
CASSLTYSGTDTQYF
>TRBV9|TRBJ2-5|.|.
TGTGCCAGCAGCGTAGCCCTCCGGGAGACCCAGTACTTC
CASSVALRETQYF
>TRBV5-6|TRBJ2-6|few|TRBD1
TGTGCCAGCAGCACCCCGGGACAGGGGTTCTCTGGGACCAACGTCCTGACTTTC
CASSTPGQGFSGTNVLTF
>TRBV27|TRBJ2-1|many|.
TGTGCCAGCAGTTTACGCCGTTACGCGACAGGGAGGACCTACAATGAGCAGTTCTTC
CASSLRRYATGRTYNEQFF
>TRBV11-2|TRBJ2-1|.|TRBD1
TGTGCCAGCAGCTTAGACCGGTCCGGGACAGCTTACTCCTACAATGAGCAGTTCTTC
CASSLDRSGTAYSYNEQFF
>TRBV5-1|TRBJ2-7|many|.
TGCGCCAGCAGCTTGTCCGGGGACGGCTACGAGCAGTACTTC
CASSLSGDGYEQYF
>TRBV12-3/TRBV12-4|TRBJ2-1|.|.
TGTGCCAGCAGTTTAATAAGAGAGCAGTTCTTC
CASSLIREQFF
>TRBV18|TRBJ1-6|.|TRBD1
TGTGCCAGCTCACGGGACAGAGAAAATTCACCCCTCCACTTT
CASSRDRENSPLHF
>TRBV11-1|TRBJ2-7|.|TRBD2
TGTGCCAGCAGCACGACCCAGGGACTAGCGGGAACTCGCGAGCAGTACTTC
CASSTTQGLAGTREQYF
>TRBV12-3/TRBV12-4|TRBJ2-7|many|.
TGTGCCAGCAGTTTATCGGGGTCCTACGAGCAGTACTTC
CASSLSGSYEQYF
>TRBV7-9|TRBJ2-5|.|.
TGTGCCAGCAGCGCGAGGGTCCAAGAGACCCAGTACTTC
CASSARVQETQYF
>TRBV7-9|TRBJ1-1|many|.
TGTGCCAGCAGCCCAGGGGTGGGGGCCCCTGAAGCTTTCTTT
CASSPGVGAPEAFF
>TRBV9|TRBJ2-7|few|.
TGTGCCAGCAGCGACCGGGACGGATCCTACGAGCAGTACTTC
CASSDRDGSYEQYF
>TRBV29-1|TRBJ2-7|.|TRBD1
TGCAGCCTGACAGGGGGCGAGGGAGAGCAGTACTTC
CSLTGGEGEQYF
>TRBV9|TRBJ1-1|few|.
TGTGCCAGCGGGTGGGACATGAACACTGAAGCTTTCTTT
CASGWDMNTEAFF
>TRBV2|TRBJ2-1|.|.
TGTGCCAGCAGTGGTCAGTACCCATACACTCTAAAGCGTAGCTCCTACAATGAGCAGTTCTTC
CASSGQYPYTLKRSSYNEQFF
>TRBV4-1|TRBJ2-2|many|.
TGCGCCAGCACCAAGACGGTGGCAGTCCCTCAGGGCGGGGAGCTGTTTTTT
CASTKTVAVPQGGELFF
>TRBV2|TRBJ2-3|few|TRBD2
TGTGCCAGCAGTGAGTTTCTAGCGGACTCAGATACGCAGTATTTT
CASSEFLADSDTQYF
>TRBV9|TRBJ2-1|few|TRBD2
TGTGCCAGCAGCGTTGGGACTAGCGATTCTTACAATGAGCAGTTCTTC
CASSVGTSDSYNEQFF
>TRBV10-3|TRBJ2-3|few|.
TGTGCCATCAGTGAGCTGGATACGCAGTATTTT
CAISELDTQYF
>TRBV6-5|TRBJ1-4|many|.
TGTGCCAGCAGTTACTCGGGGGGCCAGGAGGAAAAACTGTTTTTT
CASSYSGGQEEKLFF
>TRBV5-1|TRBJ2-1|once|.
TGCGCCAGTGGTCTCCTGGGGCAATCCTACAATGAGCAGTTCTTC
CASGLLGQSYNEQFF
>TRBV5-1|TRBJ2-7|many|.
TGCGCCAGCAGCCCGTGGACAGAATCCTACGAGCAGTACTTC
CASSPWTESYEQYF
>TRBV20-1|TRBJ2-1|many|.
TGCAGTGCTAGTTCGAGATTACGAAGCTCCTACAATGAGCAGTTCTTC
CSASSRLRSSYNEQFF
>TRBV27|TRBJ2-2|few|.
TGTGCCAGCAGTTTGTTAAGTAGCACCGGGGAGCTGTTTTTT
CASSLLSSTGELFF
>TRBV29-1|TRBJ2-7|.|TRBD2
TGCAGCGCCACGGAACTAGCGGGAGGATTGCACGAGCAGTACTTC
CSATELAGGLHEQYF
>TRBV19|TRBJ2-1|few|TRBD2
TGTGCCACCGGGACTAGCGGGATAATTGAGCAGTTCTTC
CATGTSGIIEQFF
>TRBV3-1|TRBJ2-5|few|.
TGTGCCAGCAGCCAGGATTTCACGGGAGTGGGAGAGACCCAGTACTTC
CASSQDFTGVGETQYF
>TRBV4-2|TRBJ2-2|few|.
TGTGCCAGCAGCCAAGCACGAAGCCACACCGGGGAGCTGTTTTTT
CASSQARSHTGELFF
>TRBV5-6|TRBJ2-7|few|.
TGTGCCAGCAGCTTGGGAGGTCCCAACGAGCAGTACTTC
CASSLGGPNEQYF
>TRBV5-6|TRBJ2-1|few|TRBD2
TGTGCCAGCAGTCTAGGCGGGAGGGGTTGGAATGAGCAGTTCTTC
CASSLGGRGWNEQFF
>TRBV18|TRBJ2-7|many|.
TGTGCCAGCTCACCACCGGACACTTCCTACGAGCAGTACTTC
CASSPPDTSYEQYF
>TRBV20-1|TRBJ2-1|.|.
TGCAGTGCTAGAGATCCCAGCGGCCGGTACAATGAGCAGTTCTTC
CSARDPSGRYNEQFF
>TRBV10-2|TRBJ1-2|many|TRBD1
TGCGCCAGCAGGCACAAACCGGGACAGGGGAACTATGGCTACACCTTC
CASRHKPGQGNYGYTF
>TRBV27|TRBJ2-5|many|TRBD2
TGTGCCAGCGGTACCCGGGGACTAGCGGGAGAGACCCAGTACTTC
CASGTRGLAGETQYF
>TRBV4-1|TRBJ2-5|few|TRBD1
TGCGCCAGCAGCCCCATCGACAGGGCCGTCCGAGAGACCCAGTACTTC
CASSPIDRAVRETQYF
>TRBV2|TRBJ2-5|few|.
TGTGCCAGCAGTGTTAGGGTCCAAGAGACCCAGTACTTC
CASSVRVQETQYF
>TRBV5-1|TRBJ1-2|few|TRBD1
TGCGCCAGCAGCTTGGGTGTAGGGACAGGCGGCTATGGCTACACCTTC
CASSLGVGTGGYGYTF